This TCR beta chain comes out of a study of OX40 agonist ivuxolimab in advanced cancers. Across the study: Enrolled patients in dose escalation had cancers that were hepatocellular carcinoma, melanoma, renal cell or head and neck cancer.

As to this clone: Its antigen is as yet unknown.

Losses at the gene ends were 4 bases for V and 9 bases for J; bases not matched to a gene: 10. Germline V CDR1 and CDR2: SGHRS, YFSETQ. CDR3 length: 16 amino acids. The timepoints at which blood was sampled were baseline, cycle 4 day 1, and cycle 7 day 1. Study-wide points: Among T cells, CD8+ cells averaged more expanded clones than CD4+ cells. At doses 0.1 to 3.0 mg/kg, CD4+ and CD8+ clones expanded.

Sequencing was performed with immunoSEQ multiplex PCR; in TCRdb, only in-frame clones are kept and a portion is missing. There are 45,000 to 65,000 clones in the sample; about 80% occur only once, and 3.5% to 4.5% lies in the top ten. The V call is TRBV5-1, the J call TRBJ2-1; 13 nucleotides match TRBD2. The material was CD4+ or CD8+ T cells sorted from blood, obtained in a trial of the OX40 agonist ivuxolimab. The TCR originated in an adult with an advanced solid tumor such as melanoma, head and neck, liver or kidney cancer. The CDR3 spells CASSAGLAGTHSEQFF. The CDR3 DNA reads TGCGCCAGCAGCGCGGGACTAGCGGGAACCCACAGTGAGCAGTTCTTC.